Sequencing of this T cell receptor beta chain was carried out in a study of human T cells and chemical hapten exposure. Trimming left V 3 bases short and J 4 bases short, with 10 bases between. The germline CDR1 and CDR2 sequences are MNHEY and SMNVEV (reference sequence). The CDR3 length is 13 residues. TCRdb reanalysed the RACE reads using MiXCR and keeps one entry per CDR3 protein. The sample contains tens of thousands of distinct CDR3 sequences, 25% to 40% of which appear only once. Time point meaning: patch test 1, 2 weeks after DPC sensitization. Treatment noted: therapeutic diphenylcyclopropenone sensitization with weekly scalp DPC.

This chain links TRBV27 with TRBJ2-7, with D unresolved. The source of this sequence is a man aged 40-49 years with alopecia areata. Some clones in this sample may be carry-over from other donors' samples. The specimen comprised whole blood, sampled in connection with sensitization to the hapten diphenylcyclopropenone (DPC). In DNA form, the CDR3 reads TGTGCCAGCAGTTTGGCCCAGGAATACGAGCAGTACTTC. It codes for CASSLAQEYEQYF.